What follows are 8 T cell receptor beta chains derived from one specimen sequenced in a study of somatic mutations in cytotoxic T cells in rheumatoid arthritis. Profiling relied on immunoSEQ multiplex PCR, and the TCRdb table lists in-frame clones only, not all of them. The sample carries about 13,000 clones, about four fifths recorded once. Sequenced material: CD8+ T cells sorted from blood. Source of these receptors: an adult with rheumatoid arthritis.

The rearrangement links TRBV7-2 to TRBJ1-2; D is perhaps TRBD1 (5 bases). The germline gives CDR1 SGHTA, CDR2 FQGNSA. The CDR3 covers 15 residues. Trimming stripped 3 bases from V and 6 bases from J, with 17 bases between. For the CDR3, the DNA is TGTGCCAGCAGCTTCTCTACGGGACGCAGCAATGGCTACACCTTC. Protein: CASSFSTGRSNGYTF.

The chain recombines TRBV10-3 with TRBJ2-5, with a tentative D call TRBD1 (8 bases). Trimming took off 0 bases at V and 4 bases at J, with 12 bases between the two ends. Germline V CDR1 and CDR2: ENHRY, SYGVKD. This CDR3 comprises 15 residues. CDR3 sequence: CAISESDREGETQYF. The DNA of the CDR3 is TGTGCCATCAGTGAGTCGGACAGGGAGGGAGAGACCCAGTACTTC.

The genes are TRBV19 and TRBJ1-2; TRBD1 might be the D (6 bases). Germline CDR1 reads LNHDA; CDR2 reads SQIVND (reference sequence). The length of the CDR3 is 14 residues. The V end was cut by 2 bases, the J end by 4 bases, with 11 bases between. This chain's CDR3 is CASSITGGGYGYTF. Written as DNA, the CDR3 is TGTGCCAGTAGTATAACTGGGGGCGGCTATGGCTACACCTTC. The full variable domain, with the rest looked up from reference TRBV19 and TRBJ1-2, is DGGITQSPKYLFRKEGQNVTLSCEQNLNHDAMYWYRQDPGQGLRLIYYSQIVNDFQKGDIAEGYSVSREKKESFPLTVTSAQKNPTAFYLCASSITGGGYGYTFGSGTRLTVV.

Comment on this clone: Within the sample, other DNA sequences also encode this same CDR3. The CDR3 here is CASSRGPNEQFF. CDR3 sequence (DNA): TGTGCCAGCAGTCGAGGGCCGAATGAGCAGTTCTTC. This rearrangement joins TRBV27 to TRBJ2-1; possibly TRBD2 for D (5 bases). Germline lookup yields CDR1 MNHEY and CDR2 SMNVEV (reference sequence). The CDR3 extends over 12 amino acids. Trimming took off 5 bases at V and 7 bases at J, with 9 bases between the two ends.

Only a few counts were recorded for this clone. The chain combines TRBV5-1 with TRBJ2-2; D possibly uses TRBD1 or TRBD2 (6 bases each). V was shortened by 1 base and J by 3 bases, with 16 bases between the two germline ends. Germline lookup yields CDR1 SGHRS and CDR2 YFSETQ. This CDR3 region has 17 residues. The CDR3, as DNA: TGCGCCAGCAGCTTGAGGGGGGACACGGAATACACCGGGGAGCTGTTTTTT. It is translated as CASSLRGDTEYTGELFF.

The rearrangement links TRBV4-1 to TRBJ2-7; D is unclear. V was shortened by 5 bases and J by 6 bases, with 14 bases between the two germline ends. This CDR3 region has 13 residues. Per the germline V gene, CDR1 is MGHRA and CDR2 is YSYEKL. The CDR3 nucleotides are TGCGCCAGCAGCGTACGGCCCCCCACCGAGCAGTACTTC. Translating it yields CASSVRPPTEQYF.

The rearrangement links TRBV7-9 to TRBJ1-5; D remains ambiguous. CDR3 length equals 12 residues. Trimming removed 1 base from V and 9 bases from J, with 7 bases in between. Germline V gene sequence: CDR1 SEHNR, CDR2 FQNEAQ (reference sequence). The CDR3 spells CASSLDGGPQHF. The CDR3 DNA follows: TGTGCCAGCAGCTTAGACGGCGGGCCCCAGCATTTT.

This chain uses TRBV5-1 with TRBJ2-7, with TRBD2 as a possible D gene (5 bases). V dropped 4 bases and J dropped 4 bases, with 9 bases sitting between them. The germline CDR1 and CDR2 sequences are SGHRS and YFSETQ. There are 12 residues in the CDR3. The CDR3 region is CASSDTGYEQYF. The CDR3 bases are TGCGCCAGCAGCGATACGGGGTACGAGCAGTACTTC.